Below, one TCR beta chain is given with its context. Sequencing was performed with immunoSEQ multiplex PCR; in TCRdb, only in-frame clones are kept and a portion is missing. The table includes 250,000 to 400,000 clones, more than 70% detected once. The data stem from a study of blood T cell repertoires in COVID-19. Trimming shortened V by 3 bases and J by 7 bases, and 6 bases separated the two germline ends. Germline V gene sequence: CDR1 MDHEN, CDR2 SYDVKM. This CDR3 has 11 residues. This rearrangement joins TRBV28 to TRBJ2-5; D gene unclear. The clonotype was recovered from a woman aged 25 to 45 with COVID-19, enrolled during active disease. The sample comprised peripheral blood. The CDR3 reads CASSLSGTQYF. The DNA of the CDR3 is TGTGCCAGCAGTTTGAGTGGGACCCAGTACTTC. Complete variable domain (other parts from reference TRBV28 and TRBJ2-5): DVKVTQSSRYLVKRTGEKVFLECVQDMDHENMFWYRQDPGLGLRLIYFSYDVKMKEKGDIPEGYSVSREKKERFSLILESASTNQTSMYLCASSLSGTQYFGPGTRLLVL.